This TCR beta chain was sequenced for a study of cytotoxic CD8 clonotypes in ibrutinib-treated CLL (dated by TCRdb to about 2021). About the investigation overall: The cohort was composed of about 10 relapsed/refractory and roughly 14 treatment-naive patients; IGHV unmutated status was identified in some 17 patients. Responses were partial in around 25 patients and complete in 2; after median around 68 months follow-up, roughly 15 stayed in remission and some twelve progressed. The response samples were drawn at a median of roughly twelve months into treatment, with a range of about 6 to 36 months. An average of about 250,000 productive templates and 80,000 to 95,000 productive rearrangements was obtained per sample. Longitudinal samples were obtainable from about 30% of the roughly 86 participants in the trial. Cryopreserved peripheral blood mononuclear cells were obtained prior to treatment, at the time of response, and at either disease progression or sustained remission. Patients were still on ibrutinib when every remission and progressive disease sample was collected.

On a MiSeq, deep resolution sequencing aimed for a depth between 1 in 1 million and 1 in 200,000 T cells, with each clonotype covered approximately 10x on average. The immunoSEQ hsTCRB Kit was used to generate the TCR beta libraries. On the study's bioinformatics: Data were analyzed with ImmunoSEQ Data Assistant and ImmunoSEQ Analyzer, with V, D and J genes assigned per IMGT definitions. Clonality, which ranges from 0 to 1, was calculated as one minus the normalized Shannon entropy of productive rearrangement frequencies. Only overrepresented clonotypes making up at least 0.05% of the repertoire of each patient were included in the public clonotype analysis. More than ten repertoires from age-matched healthy donors, obtained from immuneACCESS, served as clonality controls. In TCRdb, the immuneACCESS table is reduced to in-frame sequences with V and J assigned. These tables do not hold every clone; where another copy was compared, an unresolved V gene accounts for under half, and the others remain unexplained. V and J calls and clone size are those listed in that table; D and trimming were worked out from the DNA. A total of roughly 330,000 clones appear in this sample, roughly 70% of them only once. The top ten constitute 5% to 6.5% of the sample.

CDR1 and CDR2, per the germline V gene, are MGHRA and YSYEKL. Trimming leaves V shorter by 0 bases and J shorter by 1 base, with the junction holding 6 bases beyond the gene matches. The CDR3 numbers 17 residues from cysteine through phenylalanine. The CDR3 DNA has 51 bases and is translated from base 1. Concerning this clone itself: There is no known antigen for this receptor. The input lacks base qualities; no much larger clone sits a single base away.

General study outcomes and caveats: Sampling times were not matched between patients in sustained remission and patients whose disease was progressing, and lymph node repertoires were not examined. An increase in clonality was observed at ibrutinib response, with clonality remaining stable during sustained remission and falling back toward baseline at progression. Public clonotypes were found to be uncommon and were observed to contract or remain stable during treatment; the increase in clonality was shown to reflect expansion of private clonotypes at ibrutinib response. Baseline clonality was found to be higher than that of age-matched healthy donors and was strongly correlated with circulating CD8+ T-cell counts.

For TCR beta library preparation, roughly 2 micrograms of genomic DNA were extracted from the cryopreserved PBMCs. Longitudinal blood samples from CLL patients on ibrutinib monotherapy were analyzed using high-throughput TCR beta sequencing. The patients took part in an open-label, single-center phase 2 trial of ibrutinib monotherapy. This TCR was sampled from a human donor with chronic lymphocytic leukemia. The rearrangement joined TRBV4-1 to TRBJ1-2, with 9 central nucleotides matching TRBD1. The sample in question was PBMCs, obtained after 36 months of ibrutinib treatment. The DNA reads as follows: TGCGCCAGCAGCCAAGAGAGGGGGACAGGGAATAACTATGGCTACACCTTC. This is translated as CASSQERGTGNNYGYTF.